The 4 T cell receptor beta chains presented below share a single source sample, sequenced in a study of CXCR3-negative and CXCR3-positive naive CD8 T cells. These receptors have no known antigen. Overall study results and limits: Naive cells that were CXCR3-positive had more hydrophobic TRB CDR3s (compared with CXCR3-negative naive cells).

In preparing the TRB cDNA libraries, 5' RACE with UMI labels was used. TCRdb re-called the 5' RACE reads; one entry per CDR3 protein, DNA not given. The sample spans roughly 99,000 distinct CDR3 sequences; the ten largest clones claim 1.1%. The sample taken for sequencing was naive CXCR3+ CD8+ T cells from blood. Subset defined: CD45RO-CCR7+CD27+CD95- naive CD8+ T cells expressing CXCR3 (TNR3+). The receptor set was obtained from a human donor in good health. Some clones in this sample may be carry-over from other donors' samples.

CDR3 loop: CASTAVGGPSYNEQFF. This chain links TRBV12-3 or TRBV12-4 with TRBJ2-1; TCRdb's D call of TRBD1 is untestable without DNA. The CDR3 runs 16 residues.

The chain joins TRBV12-3 or TRBV12-4 to TRBJ2-3; TCRdb's D call, TRBD2, is unchecked because there is no DNA. There are 15 residues in the CDR3. The CDR3 sequence is CASSPPLAPRDTQYF.

The J gene is TRBJ2-1, the V gene TRBV6-6. The germline CDR1 and CDR2 sequences are MNHNY and SVGAGI (reference sequence). CDR3 size: 11 residues. This CDR3 reads CASTYGEEQFF.

This sequence joins TRBV14 and TRBJ1-6; TCRdb calls TRBD1, which cannot be checked without DNA. From germline, CDR1 is SGHDN and CDR2 FVKESK. The CDR3 sequence is 14 residues long. The CDR3 region is CASSSRQGHSPLHF. Complete variable domain (other parts from reference TRBV14 and TRBJ1-6): EAGVTQFPSHSVIEKGQTVTLRCDPISGHDNLYWYRRVMGKEIKFLLHFVKESKQDESGMPNNRFLAERTGGTYSTLKVQPAELEDSGVYFCASSSRQGHSPLHFGNGTRLTVT.